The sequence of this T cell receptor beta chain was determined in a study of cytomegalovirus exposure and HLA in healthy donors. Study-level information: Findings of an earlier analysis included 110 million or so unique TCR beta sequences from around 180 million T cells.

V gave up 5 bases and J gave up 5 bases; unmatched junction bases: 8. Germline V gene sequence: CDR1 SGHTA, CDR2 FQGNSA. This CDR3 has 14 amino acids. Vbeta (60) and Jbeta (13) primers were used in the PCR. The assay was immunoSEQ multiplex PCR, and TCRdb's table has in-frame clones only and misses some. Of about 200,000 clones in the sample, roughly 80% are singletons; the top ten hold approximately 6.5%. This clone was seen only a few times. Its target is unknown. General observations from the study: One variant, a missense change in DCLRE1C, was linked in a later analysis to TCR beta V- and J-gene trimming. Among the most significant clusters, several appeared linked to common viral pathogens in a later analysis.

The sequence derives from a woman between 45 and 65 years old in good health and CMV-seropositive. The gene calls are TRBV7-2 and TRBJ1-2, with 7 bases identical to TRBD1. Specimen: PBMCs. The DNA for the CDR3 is TGTGCCAGCAGCCTGGGGCCGACAGGGTATGGCTACACCTTC. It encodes CASSLGPTGYGYTF. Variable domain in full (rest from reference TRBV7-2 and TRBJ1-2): GAGVSQSPSNKVTEKGKDVELRCDPISGHTALYWYRQSLGQGLEFLIYFQGNSAPDKSGLPSDRFSAERTGGSVSTLTIQRTQQEDSAVYLCASSLGPTGYGYTFGSGTRLTVV.